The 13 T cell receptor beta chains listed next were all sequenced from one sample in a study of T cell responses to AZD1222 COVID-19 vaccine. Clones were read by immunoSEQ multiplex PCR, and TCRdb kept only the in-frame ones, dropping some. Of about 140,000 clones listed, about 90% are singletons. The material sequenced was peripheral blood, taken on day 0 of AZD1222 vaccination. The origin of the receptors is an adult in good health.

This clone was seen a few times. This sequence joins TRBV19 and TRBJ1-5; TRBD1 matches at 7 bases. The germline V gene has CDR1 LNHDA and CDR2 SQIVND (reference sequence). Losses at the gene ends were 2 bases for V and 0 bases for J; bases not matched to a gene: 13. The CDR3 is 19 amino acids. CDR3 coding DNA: TGTGCCAGTAGTATACGCGCGGGGACAGCGGTGGATAGCAATCAGCCCCAGCATTTT. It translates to CASSIRAGTAVDSNQPQHF.

CDR3 nucleotide sequence: TGTGCCAGCAGCGCCATGGGGGGAGGGACCTACGAGCAGTACTTC. This codes for CASSAMGGGTYEQYF. The J gene is TRBJ2-7, the V gene TRBV11-3; 7 nucleotides agree with TRBD2. The germline CDR1 and CDR2 sequences are SGHNT and YENEEA. The CDR3 consists of 15 residues. Germline trimming cut 5 bases from V and 2 bases from J; bases unmatched to any gene: 9.

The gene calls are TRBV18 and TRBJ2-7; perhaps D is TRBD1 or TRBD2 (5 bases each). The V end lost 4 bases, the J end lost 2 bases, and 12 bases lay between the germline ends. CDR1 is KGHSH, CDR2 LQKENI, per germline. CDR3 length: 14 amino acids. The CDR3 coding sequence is TGTGCCAGCTCACTAGGGCAGGGAGCCTACGAGCAGTACTTC. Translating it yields CASSLGQGAYEQYF.

The CDR3 reads CASSQERAGWDGYTF. The CDR3 DNA reads TGCGCCAGCAGCCAAGAGAGGGCAGGGTGGGATGGCTACACCTTC. This chain uses TRBV4-1 with TRBJ1-2, with D maybe TRBD1 (5 bases). This CDR3 contains 15 residues. V lost 0 bases and J lost 6, with 14 bases in between. Germline V gene lookup returns CDR1 MGHRA and CDR2 YSYEKL.

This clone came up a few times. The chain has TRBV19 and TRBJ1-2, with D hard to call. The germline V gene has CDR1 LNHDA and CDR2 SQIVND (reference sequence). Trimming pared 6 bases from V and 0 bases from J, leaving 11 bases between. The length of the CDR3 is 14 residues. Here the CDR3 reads CASRRAAANYGYTF. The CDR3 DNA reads TGTGCCAGTAGGAGAGCAGCCGCTAACTATGGCTACACCTTC.

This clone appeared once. The CDR3, as DNA: TGTGCCAGCAGTCACAGGGGGTGGGAGCAGTACTTC. Protein sequence: CASSHRGWEQYF. The J gene is TRBJ2-7, the V gene TRBV6-5; 8 nucleotides line up with TRBD1. V lost 5 bases and J lost 7; bases outside the gene matches: 4. The CDR3 extends over 12 amino acids. Germline CDR1 reads MNHEY; CDR2 reads SVGAGI.

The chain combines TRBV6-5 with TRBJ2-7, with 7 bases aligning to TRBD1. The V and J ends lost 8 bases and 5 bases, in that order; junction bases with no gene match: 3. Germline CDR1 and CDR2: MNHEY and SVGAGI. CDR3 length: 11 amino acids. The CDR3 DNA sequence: TGTGCCAGCCGGACAGGTAACGAGCAGTACTTC. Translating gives CASRTGNEQYF.

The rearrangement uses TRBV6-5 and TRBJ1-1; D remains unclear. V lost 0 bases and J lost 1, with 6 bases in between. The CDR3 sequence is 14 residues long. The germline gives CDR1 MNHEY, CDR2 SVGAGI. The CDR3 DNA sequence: TGTGCCAGCAGTTACTCGTCGTGGAACACTGAAGCTTTCTTT. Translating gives CASSYSSWNTEAFF.

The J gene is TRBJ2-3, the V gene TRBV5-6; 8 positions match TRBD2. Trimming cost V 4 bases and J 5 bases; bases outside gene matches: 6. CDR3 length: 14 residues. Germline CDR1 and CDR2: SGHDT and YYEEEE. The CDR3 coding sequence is TGTGCCAGCAGCACCGGGACTAGAGAAGATACGCAGTATTTT. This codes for CASSTGTREDTQYF.

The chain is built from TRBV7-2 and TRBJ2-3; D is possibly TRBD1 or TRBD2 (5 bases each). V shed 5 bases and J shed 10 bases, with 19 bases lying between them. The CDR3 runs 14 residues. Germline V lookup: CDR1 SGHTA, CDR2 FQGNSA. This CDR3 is CASSNRDPLWPQYF. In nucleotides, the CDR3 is TGTGCCAGCAGCAACCGGGACCCCCTGTGGCCGCAGTATTTT.

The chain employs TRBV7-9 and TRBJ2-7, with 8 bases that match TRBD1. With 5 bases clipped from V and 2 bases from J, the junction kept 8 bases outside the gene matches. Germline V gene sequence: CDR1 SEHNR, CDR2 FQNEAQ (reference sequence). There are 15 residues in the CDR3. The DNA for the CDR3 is TGTGCCAGCAGCCCCGGACAGGGCGATCCCTACGAGCAGTACTTC. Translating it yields CASSPGQGDPYEQYF.

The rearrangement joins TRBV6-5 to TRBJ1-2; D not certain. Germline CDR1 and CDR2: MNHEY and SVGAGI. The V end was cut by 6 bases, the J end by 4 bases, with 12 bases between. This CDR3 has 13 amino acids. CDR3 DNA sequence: TGTGCCAGCAGGAGAAGGGAGGGCTATGGCTACACCTTC. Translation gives CASRRREGYGYTF.

The CDR3 nucleotides read TGTGCCACCACGGGGCCTGGGGGCGAGCAGTACTTC. Protein sequence: CATTGPGGEQYF. The chain recombines TRBV24-1 with TRBJ2-7, with D perhaps TRBD1 or TRBD2 (5 bases each). The germline V gene encodes CDR1 KGHDR and CDR2 SFDVKD. The CDR3 sequence is 12 residues long. Trimming cost V 8 bases and J 6 bases, with 13 bases left between them.